Listed here are 16 T cell receptor beta chains from one sample, sequenced in a study of T-cell reconstitution after alpha-beta-depleted transplantation in children. Molecular barcoding with unique molecular identifiers was used for the TCRbeta library. TCRdb called the PCR reads again in MiXCR, with one record for every CDR3 protein. Among 360,000 or so distinct CDR3 sequences listed, roughly 20% were seen once. The material sequenced was PBMCs from the stem cell graft donor, taken from the stem cell graft. The receptors shown here come from a human donor who donated a stem cell graft to a child with acute myeloid leukemia.

The chain combines TRBV20-1 with TRBJ2-7; D possibly matches TRBD1 or TRBD2 (6 bases each). Looked up from germline, CDR1 is DFQATT and CDR2 is SNEGSKA (reference sequence). This CDR3 contains 17 residues. The germline V and J ends were trimmed by 6 bases and 0 bases, with 24 bases remaining between them. This chain's CDR3 is CSAAGQSGEVSSYEQYF. The CDR3 bases are TGCAGTGCGGCCGGACAGTCCGGGGAGGTAAGCTCCTACGAGCAGTACTTC.

In its sample, this clonotype was seen a few times. The chain joins TRBV29-1 to TRBJ2-6; D is perhaps TRBD2 (6 bases). Germline V gives CDR1 SQVTM, CDR2 ANQGSEA. The CDR3 runs 15 residues. Trimming removed 4 bases at V and 1 base at J, with 11 bases between. DNA of the CDR3: TGCAGCGTTGCAGGCCTAGCGTCTGGGGCCAACGTCCTGACTTTC. This codes for CSVAGLASGANVLTF.

This clonotype was counted many times. The chain joins TRBV15 to TRBJ1-5; D call uncertain. Deletions cut 0 bases from V and 6 bases from J, with 3 bases between. This CDR3 is built from 12 residues. The germline V gene encodes CDR1 LNHNV and CDR2 YYDKDF (reference sequence). CDR3 sequence: CATSREVQPQHF. CDR3 coding DNA: TGTGCCACCAGCAGAGAAGTTCAGCCCCAGCATTTT.

The V and J genes are TRBV5-1 and TRBJ2-7; D gene unclear. This CDR3 has 13 residues. Germline V gives CDR1 SGHRS, CDR2 YFSETQ. The V end lost 4 bases, the J end lost 3 bases, and 11 bases lay between the germline ends. The CDR3 loop reads CASSDHPFYEQYF. CDR3 sequence (DNA): TGCGCCAGCAGCGACCACCCCTTCTACGAGCAGTACTTC.

This clonotype was detected many times. The chain recombines TRBV12-3 or TRBV12-4 with TRBJ2-2; D uncertain. The CDR3 sequence is 14 residues long. Deletions cut 0 bases from V and 4 bases from J, with 6 bases between. The CDR3 DNA reads TGTGCCAGCAGTTTAGCGAAGTCCACCGGGGAGCTGTTTTTT. It specifies CASSLAKSTGELFF.

This clonotype was recorded at least ten times. The chain has TRBV24-1 and TRBJ2-1; D may be TRBD2 (6 bases). Trimming cost V 1 base and J 8 bases, with 11 bases left between them. Germline V gene sequence: CDR1 KGHDR, CDR2 SFDVKD. The CDR3 runs 14 residues. The CDR3 bases are TGTGCCACCAGTGATTTTGGAGGGGTCGATGAGCAGTTCTTC. The encoded protein is CATSDFGGVDEQFF.

This clonotype occurred many times. V and J are TRBV20-1 and TRBJ2-7; D remains unclear. Germline CDR1 is DFQATT and CDR2 is SNEGSKA (reference sequence). This CDR3 comprises 14 residues. Trimming took 5 bases from V and 6 from J, leaving 20 bases between them. The CDR3 coding sequence is TGCAGTGCTGGTCTACAGTACTTCGGTGGCGAGCAGTACTTC. It is translated as CSAGLQYFGGEQYF.

This clonotype has a count of ten or more. The rearrangement joins TRBV20-1 to TRBJ2-1, with 7 bases aligning to TRBD1. Germline CDR1 reads DFQATT; CDR2 reads SNEGSKA (reference sequence). With 3 bases clipped from V and 3 bases from J, the junction kept 2 bases outside the gene matches. The CDR3 is made up of 13 amino acids. For the CDR3, the DNA is TGCAGTGCTAGTACAGGGGACTACAATGAGCAGTTCTTC. Protein: CSASTGDYNEQFF.

This clonotype was detected a few times. The chain carries TRBV7-8 and TRBJ2-7; TRBD1 aligns across 7 bases. This CDR3 is 14 amino acids long. The J segment lost 1 base and the V segment lost 6 bases, leaving 6 bases of the junction unmatched. CDR1 and CDR2 (germline): SGHVS, FQNEAQ. The CDR3 sequence: CASRDWDSSYEQYF. CDR3 DNA sequence: TGTGCCAGCAGGGACTGGGACAGTTCCTACGAGCAGTACTTC.

This clonotype was counted many times. The chain couples TRBV20-1 to TRBJ2-7; either TRBD1 or TRBD2 may supply D (5 bases each). V shed 3 bases and J shed 1 base, with 13 bases lying between them. This CDR3 comprises 14 residues. Germline CDR1 is DFQATT and CDR2 is SNEGSKA (reference sequence). The CDR3 here is CSASARDRSYEQYF. Written as DNA, the CDR3 is TGCAGTGCTAGTGCAAGGGACCGTTCCTACGAGCAGTACTTC.

A few counts support this clonotype. The V call is TRBV12-3 or TRBV12-4, the J call TRBJ2-1; D might be TRBD1 (6 bases). V was trimmed by 7 bases and J by 5 bases, leaving 18 bases between them. The CDR3 is 15 amino acids. CDR3 nucleotides: TGTGCCAGCACCCTTCAGGGGATCGGGCACAATGAGCAGTTCTTC. It codes for CASTLQGIGHNEQFF.

This rearrangement joins TRBV13 to TRBJ2-5, with 8 bases that match TRBD1. Germline values: CDR1 PRHDT, CDR2 FYEKMQ (reference sequence). This CDR3 has 18 residues. V lost 7 bases to trimming and J lost 2 bases; unmatched junction nucleotides: 18. In nucleotides, the CDR3 is TGTGCCAGCAATTGGGATCTCAGGGGGCGCGGGGCTCAAGAGACCCAGTACTTC. Protein product: CASNWDLRGRGAQETQYF.

The genes are TRBV4-2 and TRBJ2-6; D possibly corresponds to TRBD2 (5 bases). This CDR3 is 16 amino acids long. Trimming pared 0 bases from V and 4 bases from J, leaving 10 bases between. CDR1 and CDR2 (germline): LGHNA, YNFKEQ. CDR3 DNA: TGTGCCAGCAGCCAAGATTTGGTAGCGGGGGCCAACGTCCTGACTTTC. Its translation is CASSQDLVAGANVLTF.

The J gene is TRBJ2-3, the V gene TRBV7-2; TRBD2 matches at 7 bases. The germline CDR1 and CDR2 sequences are SGHTA and FQGNSA. Germline trimming cut 4 bases from V and 4 bases from J; bases unmatched to any gene: 29. The length of the CDR3 is 22 residues. In DNA form, the CDR3 reads TGTGCCAGCAGCTACTATTTAGGGACTATCTTTGGAGGGAGCAGAATGTCAGATACGCAGTATTTT. Translating gives CASSYYLGTIFGGSRMSDTQYF.

The rearrangement uses TRBV5-6 and TRBJ2-7; no clear D gene. The CDR3 spans 14 residues. V was clipped by 1 base and J by 2 bases, with 10 bases between them. Germline lookup yields CDR1 SGHDT and CDR2 YYEEEE. The CDR3 DNA reads as TGTGCCAGCAGCTTGCTCGGCAGTACCTACGAGCAGTACTTC. Its protein is CASSLLGSTYEQYF. The variable domain in full, with the rest retrieved from reference TRBV5-6 and TRBJ2-7, is DAGVTQSPTHLIKTRGQQVTLRCSPKSGHDTVSWYQQALGQGPQFIFQYYEEEERQRGNFPDRFSGHQFPNYSSELNVNALLLGDSALYLCASSLLGSTYEQYFGPGTRLTVT.

Comments on this clonotype: Likely a read error: the CDR3 ends without its conserved phenylalanine or tryptophan. The chain uses TRBV11-2 and TRBJ2-1, with TRBD1 matching 9 bases. With V trimmed by 5 bases and J by 2 bases, 4 bases remained unmatched. The CDR3 is 15 residues long. Germline CDR1 and CDR2: SGHAT and FQNNGV. CDR3: CASSTGTGPYNEQFL. The CDR3 coding sequence is TGTGCCAGCAGCACAGGGACAGGGCCCTACAATGAGCAGTTCTTG.